These 9 T cell receptor beta chains came from one sample sequenced in a study of blood T cell repertoires in COVID-19. TCRdb's copy holds only in-frame clones and misses some; the assay was immunoSEQ multiplex PCR. This sample yields hundreds of thousands of clones, of which 75% to 90% are seen a single time; 1% belongs to the top ten. What was sequenced was PBMCs or T cells enriched from blood (not recorded which). The source is a man between 18 and 35 years old who had recovered from COVID-19.

This chain joins TRBV19 and TRBJ2-5; tentative D call: TRBD1 (5 bases). The germline gives CDR1 LNHDA, CDR2 SQIVND (reference sequence). V was cut by 3 bases and J by 0 bases, with 11 bases left in between. The length of the CDR3 is 15 residues. The CDR3 DNA reads as TGTGCCAGTAGTATGATTGGGGCAAACCAAGAGACCCAGTACTTC. Amino acids: CASSMIGANQETQYF.

The J gene is TRBJ1-2, the V gene TRBV2, with a weak D call TRBD1 (6 bases). Germline V CDR1 and CDR2: SNHLY, FYNNEI. The CDR3 length is 13 residues. V was cut by 10 bases and J by 1 base, with 13 bases left in between. The chain's CDR3 is CATGQIVNYGYTF. As DNA, the CDR3 is TGTGCCACCGGACAGATCGTTAACTATGGCTACACCTTC.

The chain employs TRBV2 and TRBJ1-1; D is uncertain. The germline V and J ends were trimmed by 4 bases and 8 bases, with 11 bases remaining between them. There are 12 residues in the CDR3. Germline V gene data show CDR1 as SNHLY and CDR2 as FYNNEI. CDR3 coding DNA: TGTGCCAGCAGTGTGTTTGGGAGGGAAGCTTTCTTT. Translation: CASSVFGREAFF.

V usage is TRBV7-2 and J usage is TRBJ2-7; 10 bases match TRBD2. Germline lookup yields CDR1 SGHTA and CDR2 FQGNSA. The CDR3 length is 16 residues. V shed 2 bases, J shed 5 bases, and the junction held 9 bases outside the gene matches. In DNA form, the CDR3 reads TGTGCCAGCAGCTTACGTCGAGCGGGAGGGCCAGACGAGCAGTACTTC. Its protein product is CASSLRRAGGPDEQYF.

The chain uses TRBV5-5 and TRBJ2-7; 15 positions match TRBD2. V dropped 3 bases and J dropped 4; count of bases not matched to a gene: 5. Germline CDR1 and CDR2: SGHKS and YYEKEE (reference sequence). The CDR3 runs to 16 residues. The chain's CDR3 is CASSSGLAGGLYEQYF. The CDR3 DNA sequence: TGTGCCAGCAGCTCAGGACTAGCGGGAGGGTTGTACGAGCAGTACTTC.

The chain couples TRBV19 to TRBJ2-5; D is perhaps TRBD2 (6 bases). The CDR3 is made up of 15 amino acids. Trimming took 3 bases from V and 5 from J, leaving 16 bases between them. Germline lookup yields CDR1 LNHDA and CDR2 SQIVND (reference sequence). The CDR3 protein is CASSIGSGGMETQYF. In nucleotides, the CDR3 is TGTGCCAGTAGTATTGGAAGCGGCGGGATGGAGACCCAGTACTTC.

The gene calls are TRBV6-4 and TRBJ2-7; no definite D call. V was trimmed by 2 bases and J by 0 bases, leaving 2 bases between them. Germline V gene sequence: CDR1 MRHNA, CDR2 SNTAGT. The CDR3 is made up of 12 amino acids. This chain's CDR3 is CASSDLSYEQYF. CDR3 coding DNA: TGTGCCAGCAGTGACCTCTCCTACGAGCAGTACTTC.

This sequence joins TRBV6-1 and TRBJ1-6; TRBD1 is a possible D gene (5 bases). V lost 1 base to trimming and J lost 9 bases, with 22 bases between them. Germline V lookup: CDR1 MNHNS, CDR2 SASEGT. This CDR3 spans 18 amino acids. The CDR3 region is CASSEERFVGRGGSPLHF. The CDR3 region has the DNA TGTGCCAGCAGTGAAGAGCGATTTGTCGGGAGGGGTGGTTCACCCCTCCACTTT.

J is TRBJ1-2 and V is TRBV5-1; TRBD1 matches 10 bases. From germline, CDR1 is SGHRS and CDR2 YFSETQ. The V gene end was trimmed by 4 bases and the J gene end by 3 bases; junction bases not matched to a gene: 6. The CDR3 loop spans 15 amino acids. CDR3 loop: CASSRTGGLDYGYTF. The CDR3 DNA follows: TGCGCCAGCAGCCGGACAGGGGGTTTGGACTATGGCTACACCTTC.